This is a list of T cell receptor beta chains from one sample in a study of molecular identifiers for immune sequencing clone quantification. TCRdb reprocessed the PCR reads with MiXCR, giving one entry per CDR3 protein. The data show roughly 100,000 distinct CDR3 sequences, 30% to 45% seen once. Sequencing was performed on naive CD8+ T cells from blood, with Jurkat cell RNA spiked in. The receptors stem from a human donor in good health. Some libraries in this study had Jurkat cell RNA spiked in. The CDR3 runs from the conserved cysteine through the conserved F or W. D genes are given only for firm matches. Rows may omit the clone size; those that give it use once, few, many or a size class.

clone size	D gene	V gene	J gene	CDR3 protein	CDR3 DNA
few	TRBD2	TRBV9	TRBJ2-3	CASSSRLAVSTDTQYF	TGTGCCAGCAGCTCCCGACTAGCGGTGAGCACAGATACGCAGTATTTT
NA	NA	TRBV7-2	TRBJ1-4	CASSWGGEKLFF	TGTGCCAGCAGCTGGGGGGGTGAAAAACTGTTTTTT
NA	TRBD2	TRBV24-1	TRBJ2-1	CATHHRDYSYNEQFF	TGTGCCACCCATCACCGGGACTATTCCTACAATGAGCAGTTCTTC
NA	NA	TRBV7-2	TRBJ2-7	CASSLTPNGPGDEQYF	TGTGCCAGCAGCTTAACCCCTAACGGACCTGGTGACGAGCAGTACTTC
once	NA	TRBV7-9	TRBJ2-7	CVSSSGSSYEQYF	TGTGTCAGCAGCTCCGGGAGCTCCTACGAGCAGTACTTC
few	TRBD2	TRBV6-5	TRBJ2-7	CASSGGGTPYEQYF	TGTGCCAGCAGTGGCGGGGGGACCCCCTACGAGCAGTACTTC
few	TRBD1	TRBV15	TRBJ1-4	CATSSTRDRGPEKLFF	TGTGCCACCAGCAGTACAAGGGACAGGGGGCCTGAAAAACTGTTTTTT
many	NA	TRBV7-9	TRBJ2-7	CASSLTGGGYEQYF	TGTGCCAGCAGCTTAACAGGGGGGGGGTACGAGCAGTACTTC
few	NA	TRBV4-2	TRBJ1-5	CASSQDSGRNQPQHF	TGTGCCAGCAGCCAAGATTCGGGCCGTAATCAGCCCCAGCATTTT
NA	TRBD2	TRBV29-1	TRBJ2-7	CSVEGEGSYYEQYF	TGCAGCGTTGAAGGGGAGGGCAGTTACTACGAGCAGTACTTC
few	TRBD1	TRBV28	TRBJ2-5	CASSPGQYKETQYF	TGTGCCAGCAGTCCGGGACAGTACAAAGAGACCCAGTACTTC
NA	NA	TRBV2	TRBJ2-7	CASSERGNYEQYF	TGTGCCAGCAGTGAAAGGGGGAACTACGAGCAGTACTTC
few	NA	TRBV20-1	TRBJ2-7	CSADPTENSYEQYF	TGCAGTGCTGACCCGACAGAGAACTCCTACGAGCAGTACTTC
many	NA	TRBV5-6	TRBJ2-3	CASSLAGVIVADTQYF	TGTGCCAGCAGCTTGGCCGGGGTAATCGTCGCAGATACGCAGTATTTT
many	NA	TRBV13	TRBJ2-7	CASSPGTAYEQYF	TGTGCCAGCAGCCCAGGGACCGCCTACGAGCAGTACTTC
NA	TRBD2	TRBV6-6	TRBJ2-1	CASSYGGREANEQFF	TGTGCCAGCAGTTACGGCGGGCGGGAGGCCAATGAGCAGTTCTTC
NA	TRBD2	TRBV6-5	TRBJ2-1	CASTLSGGTYNEQFF	TGTGCCAGCACCCTTAGCGGGGGTACCTACAATGAGCAGTTCTTC
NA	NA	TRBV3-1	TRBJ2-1	CASSQDSSGLGPGNEQFF	TGTGCCAGCAGCCAAGATTCGTCAGGGTTGGGTCCGGGCAATGAGCAGTTCTTC
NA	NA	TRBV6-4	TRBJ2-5	CASSTYFGEETQYF	TGTGCCAGCAGTACCTACTTTGGGGAAGAGACCCAGTACTTC
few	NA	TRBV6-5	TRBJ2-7	CASSPGQTTYEQYF	TGTGCCAGCAGCCCTGGACAGACAACCTACGAGCAGTACTTC
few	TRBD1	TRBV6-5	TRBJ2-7	CASSYGTGLEQYF	TGTGCCAGCAGTTACGGGACAGGGCTCGAGCAGTACTTC
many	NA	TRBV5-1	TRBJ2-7	CASSLLPGDSYEQYF	TGCGCCAGCAGCTTGCTCCCGGGAGACTCCTACGAGCAGTACTTC
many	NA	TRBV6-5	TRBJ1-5	CASSPGPYSNQPQHF	TGTGCCAGCTCACCAGGTCCCTATAGCAATCAGCCCCAGCATTTT
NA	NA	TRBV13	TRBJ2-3	CASSPQASHTQYF	TGTGCCAGCAGCCCCCAGGCGTCCCATACGCAGTATTTT
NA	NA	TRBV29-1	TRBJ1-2	CSVWGFGYTF	TGCAGCGTTTGGGGGTTTGGCTACACCTTC
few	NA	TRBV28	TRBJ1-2	CASSDGEHYDYTF	TGTGCCAGCAGTGATGGGGAGCACTATGACTACACCTTC
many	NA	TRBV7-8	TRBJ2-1	CASSFLQYNEQFF	TGTGCCAGCAGCTTTCTTCAATACAATGAGCAGTTCTTC